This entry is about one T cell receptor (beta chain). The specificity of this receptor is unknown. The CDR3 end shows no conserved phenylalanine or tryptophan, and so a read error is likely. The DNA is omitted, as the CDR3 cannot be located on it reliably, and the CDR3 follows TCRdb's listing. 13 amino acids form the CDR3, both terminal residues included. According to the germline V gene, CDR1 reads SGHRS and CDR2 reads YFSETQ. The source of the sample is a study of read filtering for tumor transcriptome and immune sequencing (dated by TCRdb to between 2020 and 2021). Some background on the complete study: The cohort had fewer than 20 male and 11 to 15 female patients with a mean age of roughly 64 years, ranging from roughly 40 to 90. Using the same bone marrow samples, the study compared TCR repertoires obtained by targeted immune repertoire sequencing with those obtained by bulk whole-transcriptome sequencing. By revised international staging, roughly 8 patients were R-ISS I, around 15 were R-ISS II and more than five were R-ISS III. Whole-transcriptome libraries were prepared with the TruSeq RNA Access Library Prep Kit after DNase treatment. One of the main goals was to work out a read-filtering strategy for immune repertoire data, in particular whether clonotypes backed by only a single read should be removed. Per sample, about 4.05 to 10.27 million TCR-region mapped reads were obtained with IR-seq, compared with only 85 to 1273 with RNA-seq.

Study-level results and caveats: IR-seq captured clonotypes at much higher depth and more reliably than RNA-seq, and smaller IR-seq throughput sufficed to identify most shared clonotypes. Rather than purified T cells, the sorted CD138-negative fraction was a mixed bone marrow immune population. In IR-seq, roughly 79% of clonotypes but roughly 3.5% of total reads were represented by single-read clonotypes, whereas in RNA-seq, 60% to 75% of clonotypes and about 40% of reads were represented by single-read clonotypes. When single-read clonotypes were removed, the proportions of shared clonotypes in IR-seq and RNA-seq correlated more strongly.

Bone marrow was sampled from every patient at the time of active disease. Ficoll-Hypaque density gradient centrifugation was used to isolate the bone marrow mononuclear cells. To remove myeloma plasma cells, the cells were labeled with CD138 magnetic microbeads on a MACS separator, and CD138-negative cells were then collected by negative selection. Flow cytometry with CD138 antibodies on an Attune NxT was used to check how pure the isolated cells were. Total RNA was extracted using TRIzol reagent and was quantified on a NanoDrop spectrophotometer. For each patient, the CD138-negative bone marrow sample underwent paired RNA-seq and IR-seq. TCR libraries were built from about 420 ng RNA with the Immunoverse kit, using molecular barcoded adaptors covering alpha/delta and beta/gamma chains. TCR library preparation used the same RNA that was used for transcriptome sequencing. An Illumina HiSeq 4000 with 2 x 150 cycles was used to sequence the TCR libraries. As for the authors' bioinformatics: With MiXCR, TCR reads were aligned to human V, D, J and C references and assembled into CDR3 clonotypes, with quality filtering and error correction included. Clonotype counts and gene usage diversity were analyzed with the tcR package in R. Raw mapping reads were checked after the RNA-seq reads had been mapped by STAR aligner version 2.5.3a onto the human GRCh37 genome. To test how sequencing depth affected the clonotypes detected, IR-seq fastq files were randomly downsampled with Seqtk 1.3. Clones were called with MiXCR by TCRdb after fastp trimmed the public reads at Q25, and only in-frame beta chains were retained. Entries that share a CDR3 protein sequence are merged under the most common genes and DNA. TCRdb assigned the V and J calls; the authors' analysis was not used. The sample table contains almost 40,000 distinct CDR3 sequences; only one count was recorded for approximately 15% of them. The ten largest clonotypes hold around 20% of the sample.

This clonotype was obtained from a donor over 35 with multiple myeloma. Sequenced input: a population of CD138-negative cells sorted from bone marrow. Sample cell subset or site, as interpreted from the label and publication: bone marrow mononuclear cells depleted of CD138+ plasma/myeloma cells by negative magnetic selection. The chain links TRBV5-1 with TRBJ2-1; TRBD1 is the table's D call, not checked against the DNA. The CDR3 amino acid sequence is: CASSLWGSDEQLC.